This entry concerns a single T cell receptor (beta chain). As yet, its antigen is unknown. Some clones are missing from TCRdb's copy, which holds only in-frame ones; the method was immunoSEQ multiplex PCR. The repertoire holds around 110,000 clones, with about nine tenths as singletons. These data belong to a study of graft-versus-host responses after intestinal transplantation. Turning to the study itself: Among the recipients, transplants were multivisceral, liver-intestinal, or isolated intestinal.

The CDR3 runs to 14 residues. Germline CDR1 is SGHKS and CDR2 is YYEKEE (reference sequence). J was trimmed by 10 bases and V by 6 bases; bases with no gene match: 10. This clonotype was obtained from a human donor who received an intestinal transplant. The chain uses TRBV5-5 and TRBJ1-6; 7 nucleotides agree with TRBD1. This specimen was unstimulated CD4+ T cells sorted from spleen or lymph node cells, taken before intestinal transplant. The CDR3 coding sequence is TGTGCCAGCACGAGGGGGACAGCAAAATCACCCCTCCACTTT. This translates into CASTRGTAKSPLHF.